Detailed here is one T cell receptor (beta chain). The antigen remains undetermined. J gave up 0 bases and V 3 bases, and 7 bases lay outside the gene matches. The CDR3 has 16 residues. Germline V gene lookup returns CDR1 KGHSH and CDR2 LQKENI. The sample comes from a study of radiation and T cells in renal cell carcinoma. Findings and caveats of the study: Baseline intratumoral clonotype presence is unknown without pretreatment biopsies.

The time point: baseline pretreatment blood. Treatment meaning: 15 Gy SBRT to primary tumor, nephrectomy 4 weeks later. The tumor was a clear cell renal cell carcinoma. The repertoire was sequenced with immunoSEQ multiplex PCR; TCRdb's copy has only in-frame clones and lacks some. The profile shows about 160,000 clones, about 87% of them singletons. The chain carries TRBV18 and TRBJ2-7; TRBD1 matches at 8 bases. This specimen was blood, taken from a patient whose treatment included radiotherapy and nephrectomy. The source of this sequence is a woman in her 70s with renal cell carcinoma. CDR3: CASSPTRDRSSYEQYF. CDR3 nucleotide sequence: TGTGCCAGCTCACCCACGAGGGACAGGAGCTCCTACGAGCAGTACTTC.